This T cell receptor (beta chain) was sequenced during a study of cytomegalovirus exposure and HLA in healthy donors. Findings of the study overall: In a later analysis, productive TCRs from donors in an Asian-associated ancestry cluster reportedly carried fewer N-insertions than the cohort mean. V- and J-gene trimming of TCR beta was linked (in a later analysis) to a missense DCLRE1C variant.

From germline, CDR1 is SGHVS and CDR2 FQNEAQ. This CDR3 is built from 16 residues. Of note for this clone: The antigen is undetermined. One end of the junction fails to match germline, which may point to a read error.

PCR employed 60 Vbeta and 13 Jbeta primers. Original processing notes: A later analysis tallied approximately 87 million unique TCR beta chains, around 12 million of them shared. Sequencing used immunoSEQ multiplex PCR; TCRdb keeps in-frame clones, though not all of them. V and J calls and clone size are given by that table; D and trimming were obtained from the DNA. This sample has over 140,000 clones, with approximately 80% found just once. The receptor was derived from a man in his fifties or sixties in good health and CMV-seronegative. The chain links TRBV7-8 to TRBJ1-6, with 7 bases identical to TRBD1. The specimen was PBMCs. The CDR3 bases are TGTGCCAGCAGCCTAGCCGGGACAGAAAATAATTCACCCCTCCACTTT. It encodes CASSLAGTENNSPLHF.